The 20 T cell receptor beta chains in this list originate from one sample, sequenced in a study of T-cell reconstitution after alpha-beta-depleted transplantation in children. Unique molecular identifiers were built into the TCRbeta library. TCRdb re-analysed the PCR reads in MiXCR, keeping a single row per CDR3 protein. The sample holds over 85,000 distinct CDR3 sequences, under 7% seen once. The input for sequencing was PBMCs, mostly from graft donor cells, taken 60 days after TCRalphabeta/CD19-depleted stem cell transplant. The receptor set was obtained from a female patient aged 2 to 10 who had a stem cell transplant for Fanconi anemia, so the T cells may come from the graft donor.

This clonotype was counted ten times or more. V gene TRBV29-1 combines with J gene TRBJ2-1; D is unclear. This CDR3 has 15 amino acids. Deletions cut 5 bases from V and 1 base from J, with 15 bases between. From germline, CDR1 is SQVTM and CDR2 ANQGSEA. The CDR3 DNA reads as TGCAGCGTTACCCCTCCGGGCGCGTCCTACAATGAGCAGTTCTTC. Residues: CSVTPPGASYNEQFF.

Many counts were recorded for this clonotype. V is TRBV25-1 and J is TRBJ2-7; D is unresolved. V lost 2 bases, J lost 0 bases, and 8 bases lay in between. Germline CDR1 is MGHDK and CDR2 is SYGVNS. There are 14 residues in the CDR3. The CDR3 sequence is CASSEEASSYEQYF. The CDR3 DNA reads as TGTGCCAGCAGTGAAGAGGCCAGCTCCTACGAGCAGTACTTC.

This clonotype was counted many times. The chain carries TRBV7-8 and TRBJ2-1, with TRBD2 matching over 12 bases. The CDR3 runs 15 residues. CDR1 and CDR2 from the germline V gene are SGHVS and FQNEAQ. J lost 4 bases, V lost 6 bases, and 4 bases had no gene match. The CDR3 nucleotides are TGTGCCAGCAGGCCGACTAGCGGGAGTTACAATGAGCAGTTCTTC. It encodes CASRPTSGSYNEQFF.

At least ten counts were recorded for this clonotype. The chain couples TRBV28 to TRBJ2-1; 8 nucleotides line up with TRBD1. The CDR3 contains 13 residues. The germline gives CDR1 MDHEN, CDR2 SYDVKM. Trimming took 4 bases from V and 6 from J; bases not matched to a gene: 2. CDR3: CASSSGQGNEQFF. For the CDR3, the DNA is TGTGCCAGCAGTTCCGGACAGGGCAATGAGCAGTTCTTC.

This clonotype appeared many times. The V gene is TRBV25-1, the J gene TRBJ2-2; 8 bases fit TRBD2. V shed 6 bases and J 3 bases; nucleotides not matched to a gene: 6. The CDR3 consists of 15 residues. Germline V gene lookup returns CDR1 MGHDK and CDR2 SYGVNS. The CDR3 loop is CASRRGDSHTGELFF. The CDR3 DNA reads as TGTGCCAGCAGGCGGGGGGACTCGCACACCGGGGAGCTGTTTTTT.

Only a few counts were recorded for this clonotype. V gene TRBV28 combines with J gene TRBJ2-2; tentatively, D is TRBD1 (6 bases). V gave up 5 bases and J gave up 4 bases, with 11 bases separating them. This CDR3 is 14 amino acids long. Per germline, CDR1 MDHEN and CDR2 SYDVKM. The CDR3 reads CASSPRDTTGELFF. The CDR3, as DNA: TGTGCCAGCAGTCCCCGGGACACCACCGGGGAGCTGTTTTTT.

This clonotype was observed many times. The chain uses TRBV5-6 and TRBJ2-2; 10 bases fit TRBD2. V lost 3 bases, J lost 1 base, and 3 bases stayed unmatched. CDR1 and CDR2 (germline): SGHDT, YYEEEE. The CDR3 length is 16 residues. The CDR3 spells CASSSLAGENTGELFF. The CDR3 nucleotides read TGTGCCAGCAGCTCCCTAGCGGGGGAGAACACCGGGGAGCTGTTTTTT.

This clonotype was counted at least ten times. The chain combines TRBV12-3 or TRBV12-4 with TRBJ2-7, with a tentative D call TRBD1 (6 bases). Between the trimmed V and J ends, which lost 5 bases and 2 bases, there was a span of 16 bases. This CDR3 contains 15 residues. The CDR3 reads CASSPYPGQTYEQYF. The CDR3 DNA sequence: TGTGCCAGCAGTCCTTACCCCGGACAGACCTACGAGCAGTACTTC.

Many counts were recorded for this clonotype. The V and J genes are TRBV3-1 and TRBJ2-7; D call uncertain. The CDR3 contains 14 residues. V dropped 5 bases and J dropped 2 bases, with 13 bases sitting between them. Germline CDR1 reads LGHDT; CDR2 reads YNNKEL (reference sequence). The CDR3 is CASSVSLDAYEQYF. CDR3 in DNA: TGTGCCAGCAGCGTAAGCCTGGACGCCTACGAGCAGTACTTC.

This clonotype appeared a few times. The chain recombines TRBV12-3 or TRBV12-4 with TRBJ1-6; weak D call: TRBD1 (6 bases). This CDR3 has 17 amino acids. Trimming shortened V by 5 bases and J by 2 bases, and 16 bases separated the two germline ends. The CDR3 DNA reads as TGTGCCAGCAGTCCGTTGGCAGGGGACACCTATAATTCACCCCTCCACTTT. It translates to CASSPLAGDTYNSPLHF.

This clonotype was observed many times. CDR3 in amino acids: CASSQVEKLFF. CDR3 in DNA: TGTGCCAGCAGCCAAGTTGAAAAACTGTTTTTT. The rearrangement links TRBV3-1 to TRBJ1-4; no clear D. Germline V lookup: CDR1 LGHDT, CDR2 YNNKEL (reference sequence). The CDR3 contains 11 residues. Trimming pared 1 base from V and 7 bases from J, leaving 1 base between.

Of note for this clonotype: This may stem from a read error, because a much larger clone lies one nucleotide away. The chain carries TRBV29-1 and TRBJ2-3, with a weak D call TRBD2 (5 bases). This CDR3 is 12 amino acids long. Germline values: CDR1 SQVTM, CDR2 ANQGSEA. CDR3 loop: CIVEGRTDTQYF. The CDR3 nucleotides are TGCATCGTTGAGGGCCGCACAGATACGCAGTATTTT.

The table lists this clonotype with many counts. J is TRBJ2-7 and V is TRBV5-1; 10 nucleotides line up with TRBD1. The ends lost 2 bases at V and 0 bases at J; junction bases unmatched: 5. Germline CDR1 is SGHRS and CDR2 is YFSETQ. The CDR3 extends over 16 amino acids. CDR3 nucleotide sequence: TGCGCCAGCAGCTTAACCGGGACAGGGGACTCCTACGAGCAGTACTTC. This gives the protein CASSLTGTGDSYEQYF.

Ten or more counts support this clonotype. The genes are TRBV29-1 and TRBJ1-1, with 9 bases identical to TRBD1. This CDR3 is 13 amino acids long. CDR1 is SQVTM, CDR2 ANQGSEA, per germline. J lost 1 base, V lost 8 bases, and 5 bases had no gene match. The CDR3 protein is CSHPGQGNTEAFF. The CDR3 DNA is TGCAGCCATCCGGGACAGGGGAACACTGAAGCTTTCTTT.

This clonotype was seen ten or more times. The CDR3, as DNA: TGTGCCAGCAGACGTCCAGGAGAGCGGGGCACCTACGAGCAGTACTTC. Protein sequence: CASRRPGERGTYEQYF. The chain carries TRBV28 and TRBJ2-7, with TRBD2 identical over 7 bases. V lost 6 bases, J lost 2 bases, and 13 bases stayed unmatched. CDR1 is MDHEN and CDR2 is SYDVKM in the germline V gene. The CDR3 has 16 amino acids.

This clonotype was detected only a few times. V gene TRBV5-1 combines with J gene TRBJ2-3, with 10 positions matching TRBD2. The CDR3 sequence is 18 residues long. The germline V gene encodes CDR1 SGHRS and CDR2 YFSETQ. V gave up 1 base and J gave up 0 bases; unmatched junction bases: 8. The CDR3 here is CASSLWSGGAKSTDTQYF. In nucleotides, the CDR3 is TGCGCCAGCAGCTTGTGGAGCGGGGGGGCCAAAAGCACAGATACGCAGTATTTT.

The gene calls are TRBV12-3 or TRBV12-4 and TRBJ1-6, with TRBD1 matching over 7 bases. The junction had 8 bases not matched to a gene; V was cut back by 6 bases and J by 3 bases. The length of the CDR3 is 16 residues. CDR3: CASRPRDSRYNSPLHF. The CDR3 region has the DNA TGTGCCAGCAGACCTCGGGACAGCCGCTATAATTCACCCCTCCACTTT.

This clonotype was seen once. One base away lies a much larger clone, so this may be a sequencing read error. The chain has TRBV25-1 and TRBJ1-4, with 8 bases fitting TRBD1. The CDR3 is 17 residues long. V lost 3 bases, J lost 3 bases, and 9 bases stayed unmatched. Per the germline V gene, CDR1 is MGHDK and CDR2 is SYGVNS. This CDR3 reads CASSEGGQVAANEKLFF. Here the CDR3 DNA reads TGTGCCAGCAGTGAGGGGGGACAGGTGGCTGCTAATGAAAAACTGTTTTTT.

This clonotype was picked up many times. V gene TRBV7-2 combines with J gene TRBJ2-1; 10 nucleotides line up with TRBD2. The CDR3 consists of 17 residues. Germline V gene data show CDR1 as SGHTA and CDR2 as FQGNSA. V was clipped by 6 bases and J by 4 bases; unmatched bases: 12. CDR3 sequence: CASSITASGRGYNEQFF. The CDR3 bases are TGTGCCAGCAGTATTACCGCTAGCGGGAGAGGTTACAATGAGCAGTTCTTC. The full variable domain, its missing parts supplied by reference TRBV7-2 and TRBJ2-1, is GAGVSQSPSNKVTEKGKDVELRCDPISGHTALYWYRQSLGQGLEFLIYFQGNSAPDKSGLPSDRFSAERTGGSVSTLTIQRTQQEDSAVYLCASSITASGRGYNEQFFGPGTRLTVL.

This clonotype appeared many times. Here the CDR3 DNA reads TGTGCCAGCAGTTTAAGACGGGGCAACACAGATACGCAGTATTTT. Residues: CASSLRRGNTDTQYF. J is TRBJ2-3 and V is TRBV28; D tentatively fits TRBD1 or TRBD2 (5 bases each). Germline V CDR1 and CDR2: MDHEN, SYDVKM. V was pared by 2 bases and J by 2 bases, with 11 bases between. CDR3 length: 15 residues.